The present TCR beta chain was sequenced within a study of cytomegalovirus exposure and HLA in healthy donors. V shed 0 bases and J 2 bases; nucleotides not matched to a gene: 0. The germline gives CDR1 SEHNR, CDR2 FQNEAQ (reference sequence). The CDR3 extends over 14 amino acids. The PCR used 60 Vbeta and 13 Jbeta primers. Profiled with immunoSEQ multiplex PCR; TCRdb holds only in-frame clones, not every one. This table has 150,000 to 200,000 clones, roughly 82% appearing once. The chain couples TRBV7-9 to TRBJ2-7; 8 nucleotides align to TRBD2. This TCR derives from a woman in her 30s in good health and CMV-seronegative. Sample: PBMCs. In nucleotides, the CDR3 is TGTGCCAGCAGCTTAGCGGGACTAGCCTACGAGCAGTACTTC. Protein: CASSLAGLAYEQYF. Complete variable domain (other parts from reference TRBV7-9 and TRBJ2-7): DTGVSQNPRHKITKRGQNVTFRCDPISEHNRLYWYRQTLGQGPEFLTYFQNEAQLEKSRLLSDRFSAERPKGSFSTLEIQRTEQGDSAMYLCASSLAGLAYEQYFGPGTRLTVT.